The next 5 T cell receptor beta chains were all read from a single sample in a study of cytotoxic CD8 clonotypes in ibrutinib-treated CLL. The assay was immunoSEQ multiplex PCR, and TCRdb's table has in-frame clones only and misses some. The table records around 150,000 clones, about 84% of them present only once. This specimen consisted of PBMCs, obtained after 36 months of ibrutinib treatment. The receptors were sampled from a human donor with chronic lymphocytic leukemia.

The rearrangement joins TRBV19 to TRBJ1-2, with 9 bases aligning to TRBD1. The CDR3 consists of 16 residues. Germline lookup yields CDR1 LNHDA and CDR2 SQIVND (reference sequence). With V trimmed by 6 bases and J by 8 bases, 16 bases remained unmatched. This CDR3 is CASRLGQGLVPFGYTF. The CDR3 nucleotides read TGTGCCAGTAGACTGGGACAGGGTTTAGTCCCATTCGGCTACACCTTC.

The chain has TRBV28 and TRBJ1-1, with no clear D. With 8 bases removed from V and 0 bases from J, the gap between germline ends came to 16 bases. In germline, CDR1 is MDHEN, CDR2 SYDVKM. The CDR3 extends over 15 amino acids. CDR3 in amino acids: CASPPLSALNTEAFF. The DNA for the CDR3 is TGTGCCAGCCCCCCTTTGTCAGCCCTGAACACTGAAGCTTTCTTT.

This clone has just one count. This chain links TRBV7-3 with TRBJ1-1; D not resolved. Germline loops: CDR1 SGHTA, CDR2 FQGTGA. The CDR3 loop spans 15 amino acids. V lost 5 bases, J lost 1 base, and 14 bases lay in between. The CDR3 here is CASSVAGNGNTEAFF. CDR3 nucleotides: TGTGCCAGCAGCGTAGCGGGGAATGGGAACACTGAAGCTTTCTTT.

The chain has TRBV6-6 and TRBJ2-1; D is possibly TRBD2 (6 bases). The CDR3 is 15 residues long. V was cut by 4 bases and J by 2 bases, with 12 bases left in between. CDR1 is MNHNY, CDR2 SVGAGI, per germline (reference sequence). The CDR3 nucleotides are TGTGCCAGCAGTTGGCGGGGCGGAACCTACAATGAGCAGTTCTTC. It is translated as CASSWRGGTYNEQFF.

V gene TRBV7-3 combines with J gene TRBJ2-3; TRBD1 aligns across 9 bases. Losses at the gene ends were 2 bases for V and 5 bases for J; bases not matched to a gene: 8. Germline V CDR1 and CDR2: SGHTA, FQGTGA. This CDR3 region has 16 residues. The CDR3 region is CASSLHGQGNIDTQYF. The CDR3 DNA sequence: TGTGCCAGCAGCTTACACGGACAGGGGAACATAGATACGCAGTATTTT.